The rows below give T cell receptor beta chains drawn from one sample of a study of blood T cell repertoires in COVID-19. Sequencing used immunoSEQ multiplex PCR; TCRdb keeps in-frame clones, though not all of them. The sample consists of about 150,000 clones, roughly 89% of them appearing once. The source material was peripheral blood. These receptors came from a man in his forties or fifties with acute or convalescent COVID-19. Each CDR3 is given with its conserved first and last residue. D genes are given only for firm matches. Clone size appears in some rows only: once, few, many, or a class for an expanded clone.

TGTGCCATCAGTGCGGTGGGAGCCTACAATGAGCAGTTCTTC	CAISAVGAYNEQFF	14	TRBV10-3	TRBJ2-1	-	-
TGTGCCAGCAGCCCCCTAGGGACCCAGTACTTC	CASSPLGTQYF	11	TRBV6-2/TRBV6-3	TRBJ2-5	-	-
TGCGCCAGCAGCCCGCCGATTGGGACAGCCGAGGACACTGAAGCTTTCTTT	CASSPPIGTAEDTEAFF	17	TRBV5-1	TRBJ1-1	TRBD1	few
TGTGCCAGCAGTACTAACCAGAACACTGAAGCTTTCTTT	CASSTNQNTEAFF	13	TRBV12-3/TRBV12-4	TRBJ1-1	-	-
TGTGCCAGCTCACCACCTGCAGGGGAGGGCACTGAAGCTTTCTTT	CASSPPAGEGTEAFF	15	TRBV18	TRBJ1-1	-	-
TGTGCCAGCAGAAAACCTCTAGCGGCAGGGGGCCGGGGTGTGCGAACGGGGGAGCTGTTTTTT	CASRKPLAAGGRGVRTGELFF	21	TRBV27	TRBJ2-2	-	-
TGTGCCAGCAGTAAAGGGACAGCTGGAAACACCATATATTTT	CASSKGTAGNTIYF	14	TRBV7-2	TRBJ1-3	TRBD1	-
TGTGCCAGCAGTTTAACCGGTTTTAACTACGAGCAGTACTTC	CASSLTGFNYEQYF	14	TRBV27	TRBJ2-7	-	-
TGTGCCAGCAGTTCTACCCCAGGGTCCCAGTACTTC	CASSSTPGSQYF	12	TRBV27	TRBJ2-7	-	once
TGTGCCAGCAGCTTAGATCTTACGACAGTCCACGAGCAGTACTTC	CASSLDLTTVHEQYF	15	TRBV7-9	TRBJ2-7	-	-